This entry lists 20 T cell receptor beta chains sequenced from one sample in a study of T cell responses to AZD1222 COVID-19 vaccine. This table comes from immunoSEQ multiplex PCR, and its TCRdb copy is limited to in-frame clones, with some not included. Seen here are about 120,000 clones, around 83% observed once, and the top ten hold around 2.9%. Sequenced material: peripheral blood, taken 28 days after the second AZD1222 dose. These receptors came from an adult who received the AZD1222 COVID-19 vaccine.

The chain carries TRBV15 and TRBJ1-4; D is undetermined. Deletions cut 0 bases from V and 0 bases from J, with 14 bases between. CDR1 and CDR2 from the germline V gene are LNHNV and YYDKDF (reference sequence). CDR3 length: 18 amino acids. The chain's CDR3 is CATSRDGGPYATNEKLFF. The CDR3 bases are TGTGCCACCAGCAGAGATGGAGGGCCCTATGCAACTAATGAAAAACTGTTTTTT.

The chain links TRBV29-1 to TRBJ2-7; D may be TRBD1 or TRBD2 (5 bases each). The CDR3 extends over 12 amino acids. From germline, CDR1 is SQVTM and CDR2 ANQGSEA. V was clipped by 8 bases and J by 4 bases, with 15 bases between them. The CDR3 reads CSFAGAEYEQYF. The CDR3 bases are TGCAGCTTCGCCGGGGCTGAGTACGAGCAGTACTTC.

The rearrangement links TRBV5-1 to TRBJ1-1; no clear D gene. CDR3 length equals 14 residues. Trimming pared 1 base from V and 0 bases from J, leaving 7 bases between. Germline V gives CDR1 SGHRS, CDR2 YFSETQ. This CDR3 reads CASSLFAVNTEAFF. The DNA for the CDR3 is TGCGCCAGCAGCTTGTTTGCAGTGAACACTGAAGCTTTCTTT. The complete variable domain, with remaining parts taken from reference TRBV5-1 and TRBJ1-1, reads KAGVTQTPRYLIKTRGQQVTLSCSPISGHRSVSWYQQTPGQGLQFLFEYFSETQRNKGNFPGRFSGRQFSNSRSEMNVSTLELGDSALYLCASSLFAVNTEAFFGQGTRLTVV.

CDR3 region: CASSQSVSGGYYEQFF. The CDR3 DNA sequence: TGTGCCAGCAGCCAATCAGTCAGCGGGGGGTATTATGAGCAGTTCTTC. This chain connects TRBV3-1 (or the pseudogene TRBV3-2) to TRBJ2-1; 9 bases align to TRBD2. Looked up from germline, CDR1 is LGHDT and CDR2 is YNNKEL (reference sequence). There are 16 residues in the CDR3. The V gene end was trimmed by 2 bases and the J gene end by 8 bases; junction bases not matched to a gene: 10.

The chain combines TRBV5-5 with TRBJ1-4; D is unresolved. With 4 bases removed from V and 4 bases from J, the gap between germline ends came to 11 bases. CDR1 and CDR2 from the germline V gene are SGHKS and YYEKEE (reference sequence). CDR3 length equals 14 residues. The CDR3 sequence is CASSLDGFNEKLFF. In DNA form, the CDR3 reads TGTGCCAGCAGCCTCGACGGATTTAATGAAAAACTGTTTTTT. Together with reference TRBV5-5 and TRBJ1-4, the CDR3 gives the full variable domain: DAGVTQSPTHLIKTRGQQVTLRCSPISGHKSVSWYQQVLGQGPQFIFQYYEKEERGRGNFPDRFSARQFPNYSSELNVNALLLGDSALYLCASSLDGFNEKLFFGSGTQLSVL.

This chain links TRBV11-2 with TRBJ1-2, with 7 nucleotides matching TRBD1. The germline V gene has CDR1 SGHAT and CDR2 FQNNGV. V lost 3 bases, J lost 7 bases, and 5 bases stayed unmatched. This CDR3 has 13 amino acids. This CDR3 reads CASSFGQASGYTF. In DNA form, the CDR3 reads TGTGCCAGCAGCTTCGGACAGGCGTCTGGCTACACCTTC.

J is TRBJ1-2 and V is TRBV10-3; possible D gene TRBD1, 5 bases. This CDR3 contains 13 residues. V lost 11 bases, J lost 4 bases, and 17 bases lay in between. Germline CDR1 and CDR2: ENHRY and SYGVKD. The DNA for the CDR3 is TGTGCCTCCCAGGACCCAGGGCGCTATGGCTACACCTTC. Translating gives CASQDPGRYGYTF.

This clone has only one observation. This chain joins TRBV19 and TRBJ1-6; 9 nucleotides agree with TRBD1. The CDR3 has 15 residues. The junction had 12 bases not matched to a gene; V was cut back by 8 bases and J by 10 bases. CDR1 is LNHDA and CDR2 is SQIVND in the germline V gene (reference sequence). The chain's CDR3 is CASEDMGQGLSPLHF. The DNA of the CDR3 is TGTGCCAGTGAAGACATGGGACAGGGTTTGTCACCCCTCCACTTT.

J is TRBJ1-4 and V is TRBV11-2; D remains ambiguous. This CDR3 has 16 amino acids. V was clipped by 1 base and J by 3 bases, with 12 bases between them. CDR1 SGHAT and CDR2 FQNNGV come from the germline V gene. The CDR3 sequence is CASSLGGNIANEKLFF. CDR3 sequence (DNA): TGTGCCAGCAGCTTAGGCGGGAACATCGCTAATGAAAAACTGTTTTTT.

The chain couples TRBV4-1 to TRBJ2-3, with 8 bases identical to TRBD2. The V gene's germline CDR1 is MGHRA and CDR2 YSYEKL. The CDR3 is made up of 17 amino acids. The V segment lost 1 base and the J segment 4 bases; nucleotides outside the gene matches: 10. CDR3 nucleotides: TGCGCCAGCAGCCAAGGGAGCTCGGGGGGGTGGCCAGATACGCAGTATTTT. Amino acids: CASSQGSSGGWPDTQYF.

This clone was found once. This chain uses TRBV30 with TRBJ2-7; D is uncertain. Between the trimmed V and J ends, which lost 2 bases and 1 base, there was a span of 9 bases. The CDR3 has 13 amino acids. Germline V CDR1 and CDR2: GTSNPN, SVGIG (reference sequence). The CDR3 here is CAWSLTRSYEQYF. CDR3 DNA sequence: TGTGCCTGGAGTTTGACACGGTCCTACGAGCAGTACTTC.

The chain couples TRBV4-3 to TRBJ1-1, with D perhaps matching TRBD1 (5 bases). Per the germline V gene, CDR1 is LGHNA and CDR2 is YSLEER. The CDR3 covers 14 residues. With 0 bases removed from V and 4 bases from J, the gap between germline ends came to 9 bases. CDR3 loop: CASSQDGGITEAFF. The CDR3 DNA sequence: TGCGCCAGCAGCCAAGATGGGGGTATCACTGAAGCTTTCTTT.

In this sample, this clone turned up many times. The chain is built from TRBV7-6 and TRBJ2-7, with D maybe TRBD1 (6 bases). Germline V gene data show CDR1 as SGHVS and CDR2 as FNYEAQ. V lost 2 bases, J lost 2 bases, and 16 bases lay in between. The CDR3 is made up of 16 amino acids. CDR3 in amino acids: CASSLSSGQPPYEQYF. The CDR3 DNA reads TGTGCCAGCAGCTTATCTTCTGGACAGCCTCCCTACGAGCAGTACTTC.

The chain links TRBV7-9 to TRBJ1-2; 8 nucleotides line up with TRBD1. After removal of 1 base from V and 8 bases from J, the junction contained 9 bases not matched to a gene. The CDR3 consists of 15 residues. CDR1 is SEHNR and CDR2 is FQNEAQ in the germline V gene (reference sequence). In DNA, the CDR3 is TGTGCCAGCAGCTTAGTGGTAGCAGGGGGCCGGGGCTACACCTTC. Translation: CASSLVVAGGRGYTF.

The rearrangement uses TRBV2 and TRBJ1-4; D is unresolved. V lost 7 bases and J lost 3, with 9 bases in between. Germline-derived CDR1 and CDR2 are SNHLY and FYNNEI. The CDR3 spans 13 residues. Here the CDR3 DNA reads TGTGCCAGCAAGGTCTGGGCTAATGAAAAACTGTTTTTT. Translating it yields CASKVWANEKLFF.

V gene TRBV11-3 combines with J gene TRBJ2-3; 9 nucleotides line up with TRBD1. Germline V CDR1 and CDR2: SGHNT, YENEEA. The CDR3 loop spans 16 amino acids. The trim removed 0 bases at V and 12 bases at J, leaving 13 bases unmatched. CDR3 nucleotides: TGTGCCAGCAGCTTAGATTATCGGACAGGGGTTATCCCCCAGTATTTT. Translation: CASSLDYRTGVIPQYF.

The V call is TRBV18, the J call TRBJ1-1; 10 positions agree with TRBD1. The CDR3 has 14 residues. Germline lookup yields CDR1 KGHSH and CDR2 LQKENI. The junction had 3 bases not matched to a gene; V was cut back by 4 bases and J by 4 bases. The CDR3 DNA follows: TGTGCCAGCTCACAGGACAGGGGGTTCACTGAAGCTTTCTTT. This codes for CASSQDRGFTEAFF.

The chain has TRBV30 and TRBJ1-3; D is uncertain. The CDR3 has 14 residues. Trimming removed 2 bases from V and 1 base from J, with 9 bases in between. Germline values: CDR1 GTSNPN, CDR2 SVGIG (reference sequence). CDR3 nucleotides: TGTGCCTGGAGTCCACGGATTTCTGGAAACACCATATATTTT. This sequence encodes CAWSPRISGNTIYF.

The gene calls are TRBV19 and TRBJ2-7; 8 bases match TRBD2. Germline trimming cut 5 bases from V and 0 bases from J; bases unmatched to any gene: 9. The CDR3 spans 16 residues. Looked up from germline, CDR1 is LNHDA and CDR2 is SQIVND (reference sequence). For the CDR3, the DNA is TGTGCCAGTAGTTCCAAAGCGGGGGCCATCTCCTACGAGCAGTACTTC. Residues: CASSSKAGAISYEQYF.

The chain couples TRBV5-1 to TRBJ2-3; D is unclear. The CDR3 length is 15 residues. In germline, CDR1 is SGHRS, CDR2 YFSETQ. V was pared by 1 base and J by 4 bases, with 13 bases between. The CDR3 DNA reads as TGCGCCAGCAGCTTGAACGGTTTTAAGCCAGATACGCAGTATTTT. This gives the protein CASSLNGFKPDTQYF.